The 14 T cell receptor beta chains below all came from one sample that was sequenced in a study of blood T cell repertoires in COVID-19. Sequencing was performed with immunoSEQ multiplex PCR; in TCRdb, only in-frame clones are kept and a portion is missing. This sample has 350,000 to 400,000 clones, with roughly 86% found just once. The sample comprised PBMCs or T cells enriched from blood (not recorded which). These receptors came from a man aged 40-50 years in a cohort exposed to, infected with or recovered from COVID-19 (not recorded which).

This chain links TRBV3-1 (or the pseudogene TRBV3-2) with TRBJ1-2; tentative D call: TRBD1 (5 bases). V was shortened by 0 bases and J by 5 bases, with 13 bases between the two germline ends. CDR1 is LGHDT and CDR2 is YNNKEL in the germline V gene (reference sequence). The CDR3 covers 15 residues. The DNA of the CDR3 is TGTGCCAGCAGCCAAGAGGGAAAGGGGAAGTATGGCTACACCTTC. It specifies CASSQEGKGKYGYTF.

Written as DNA, the CDR3 is TGCGCCAGCAGCCCAAAACCCCTCGGGACAGGGGGGGAAGAGCAGTACTTC. Its translation: CASSPKPLGTGGEEQYF. The V call is TRBV5-1, the J call TRBJ2-7, with TRBD1 identical over 11 bases. This CDR3 is 17 amino acids long. V shed 4 bases and J 7 bases; nucleotides not matched to a gene: 16. Germline V gives CDR1 SGHRS, CDR2 YFSETQ.

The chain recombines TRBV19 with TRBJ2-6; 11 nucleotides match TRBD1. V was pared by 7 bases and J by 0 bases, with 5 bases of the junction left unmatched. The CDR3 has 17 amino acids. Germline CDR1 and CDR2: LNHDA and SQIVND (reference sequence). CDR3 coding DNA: TGTGCCAGTAATCTGGACAGGGGGCCCTCTGGGGCCAACGTCCTGACTTTC. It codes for CASNLDRGPSGANVLTF.

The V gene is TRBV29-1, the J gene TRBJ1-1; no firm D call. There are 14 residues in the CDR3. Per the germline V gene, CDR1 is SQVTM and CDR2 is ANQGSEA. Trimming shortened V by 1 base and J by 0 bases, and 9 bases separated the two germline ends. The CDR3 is CSVEGNGMNTEAFF. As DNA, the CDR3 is TGCAGCGTTGAAGGAAACGGGATGAACACTGAAGCTTTCTTT.

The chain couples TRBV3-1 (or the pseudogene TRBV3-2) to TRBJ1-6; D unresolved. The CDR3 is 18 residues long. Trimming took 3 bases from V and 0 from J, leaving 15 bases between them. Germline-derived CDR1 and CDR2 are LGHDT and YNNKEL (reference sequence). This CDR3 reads CASSQETRPSSYNSPLHF. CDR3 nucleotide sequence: TGTGCCAGCAGCCAGGAGACTCGGCCTAGCTCCTATAATTCACCCCTCCACTTT.

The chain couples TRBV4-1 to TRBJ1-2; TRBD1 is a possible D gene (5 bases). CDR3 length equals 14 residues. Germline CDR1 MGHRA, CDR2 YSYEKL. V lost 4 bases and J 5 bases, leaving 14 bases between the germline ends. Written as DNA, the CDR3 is TGCGCCAGCAGCCCCCTGGGGCTTTGGTATGGCTACACCTTC. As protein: CASSPLGLWYGYTF.

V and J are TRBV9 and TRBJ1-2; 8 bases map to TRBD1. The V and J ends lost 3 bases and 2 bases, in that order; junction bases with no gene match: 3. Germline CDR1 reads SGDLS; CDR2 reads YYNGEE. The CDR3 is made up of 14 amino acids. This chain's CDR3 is CASSERDRNYGYTF. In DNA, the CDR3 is TGTGCCAGCAGCGAGCGGGACAGGAACTATGGCTACACCTTC.

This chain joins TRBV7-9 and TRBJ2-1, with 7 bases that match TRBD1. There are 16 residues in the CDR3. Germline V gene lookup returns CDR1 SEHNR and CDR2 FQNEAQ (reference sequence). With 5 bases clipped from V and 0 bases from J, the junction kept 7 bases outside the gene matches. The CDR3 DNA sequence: TGTGCCAGCAGCCCCCGGACAGGAAACTCCTACAATGAGCAGTTCTTC. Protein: CASSPRTGNSYNEQFF.

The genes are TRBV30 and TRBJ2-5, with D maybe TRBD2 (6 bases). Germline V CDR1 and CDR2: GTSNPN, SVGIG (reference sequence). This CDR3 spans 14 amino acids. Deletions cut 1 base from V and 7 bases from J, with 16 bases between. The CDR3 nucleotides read TGTGCCTGGAGTGGGGGCGGGACCCTTATGACCCAGTACTTC. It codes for CAWSGGGTLMTQYF.

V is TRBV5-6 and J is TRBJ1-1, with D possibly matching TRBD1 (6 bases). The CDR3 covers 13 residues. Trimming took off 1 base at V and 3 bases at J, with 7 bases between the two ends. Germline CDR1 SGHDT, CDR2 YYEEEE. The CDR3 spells CASSLYRDTEAFF. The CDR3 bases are TGTGCCAGCAGCTTGTACAGGGACACTGAAGCTTTCTTT.

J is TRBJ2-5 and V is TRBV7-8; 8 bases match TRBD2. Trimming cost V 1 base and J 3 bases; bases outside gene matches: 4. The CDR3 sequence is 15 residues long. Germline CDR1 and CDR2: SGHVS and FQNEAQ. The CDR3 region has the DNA TGTGCCAGCAGCTTAGTAGGGACTAGAAAAGAGACCCAGTACTTC. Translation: CASSLVGTRKETQYF.

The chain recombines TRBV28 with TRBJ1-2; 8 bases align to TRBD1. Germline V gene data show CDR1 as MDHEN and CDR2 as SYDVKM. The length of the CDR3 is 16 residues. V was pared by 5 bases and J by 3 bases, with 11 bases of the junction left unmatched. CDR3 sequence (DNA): TGTGCCAGCAGTCCGGGACAGGTCCGGGGTTACTATGGCTACACCTTC. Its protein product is CASSPGQVRGYYGYTF.

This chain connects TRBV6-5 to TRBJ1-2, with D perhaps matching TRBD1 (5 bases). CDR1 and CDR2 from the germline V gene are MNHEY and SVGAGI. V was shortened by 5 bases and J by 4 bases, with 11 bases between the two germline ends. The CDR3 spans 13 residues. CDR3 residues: CASSRQNPYGYTF. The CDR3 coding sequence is TGTGCCAGCAGTCGACAGAATCCCTATGGCTACACCTTC.

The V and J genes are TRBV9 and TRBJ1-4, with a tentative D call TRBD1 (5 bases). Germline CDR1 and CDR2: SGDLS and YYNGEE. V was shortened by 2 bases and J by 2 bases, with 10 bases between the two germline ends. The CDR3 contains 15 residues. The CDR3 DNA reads TGTGCCAGCAGCGTGCGGGGGGAGACTAATGAAAAACTGTTTTTT. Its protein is CASSVRGETNEKLFF. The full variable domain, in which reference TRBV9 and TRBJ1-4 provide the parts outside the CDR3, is DSGVTQTPKHLITATGQRVTLRCSPRSGDLSVYWYQQSLDQGLQFLIQYYNGEERAKGNILERFSAQQFPDLHSELNLSSLELGDSALYFCASSVRGETNEKLFFGSGTQLSVL.